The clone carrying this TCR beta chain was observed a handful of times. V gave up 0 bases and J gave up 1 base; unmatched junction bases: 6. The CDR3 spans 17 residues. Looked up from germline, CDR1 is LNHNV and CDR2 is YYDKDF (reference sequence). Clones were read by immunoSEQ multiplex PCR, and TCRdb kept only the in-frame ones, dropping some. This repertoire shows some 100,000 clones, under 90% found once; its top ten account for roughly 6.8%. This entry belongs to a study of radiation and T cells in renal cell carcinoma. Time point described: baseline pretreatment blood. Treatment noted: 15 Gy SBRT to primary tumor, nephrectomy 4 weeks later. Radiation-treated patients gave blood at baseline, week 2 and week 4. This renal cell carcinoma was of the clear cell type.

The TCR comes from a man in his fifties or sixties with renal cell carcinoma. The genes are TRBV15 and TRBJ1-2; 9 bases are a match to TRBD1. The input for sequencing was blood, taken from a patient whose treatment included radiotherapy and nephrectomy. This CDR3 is CATSRDGGTGFNYGYTF. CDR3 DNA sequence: TGTGCCACCAGCAGAGATGGCGGGACAGGGTTTAACTATGGCTACACCTTC.